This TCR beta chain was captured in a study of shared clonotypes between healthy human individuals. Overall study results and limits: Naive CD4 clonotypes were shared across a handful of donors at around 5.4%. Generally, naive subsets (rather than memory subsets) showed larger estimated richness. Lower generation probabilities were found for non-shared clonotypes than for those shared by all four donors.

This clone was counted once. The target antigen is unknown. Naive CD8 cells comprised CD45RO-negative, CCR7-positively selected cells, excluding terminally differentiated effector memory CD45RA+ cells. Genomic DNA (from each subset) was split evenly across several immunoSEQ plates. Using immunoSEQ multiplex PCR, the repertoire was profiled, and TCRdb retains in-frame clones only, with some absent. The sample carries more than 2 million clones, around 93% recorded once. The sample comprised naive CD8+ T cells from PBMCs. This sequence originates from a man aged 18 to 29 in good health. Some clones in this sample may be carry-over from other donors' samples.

CDR3 amino acids: CASSVGTGGAPHGYTF. DNA for the CDR3: TGTGCCAGCAGCGTAGGAACAGGGGGCGCTCCGCATGGCTACACCTTC. The genes are TRBV9 and TRBJ1-2, with 9 bases lining up with TRBD1. The V and J ends lost 0 bases and 6 bases, in that order; junction bases with no gene match: 9. In germline, CDR1 is SGDLS, CDR2 YYNGEE. This CDR3 region has 16 residues.